A single sample is the source of the 11 T cell receptor beta chains below, sequenced in a study of T cells in Graves' hyperthyroidism and ophthalmopathy (dated by TCRdb to between 2018 and 2021). The protocol used for the library was multiplex PCR. Sequencing used an Illumina HiSeq 2000. The TCR beta CDR3 regions were amplified from RNA transcripts. The TCR CDR3 was subjected to a first round of RT-PCR using the HTBI primer set and the Qiagen OneStep RT-PCR kit. Clones were called with MiXCR by TCRdb after fastp trimmed the public reads at Q25, and only in-frame beta chains were retained. Merged by CDR3 protein, the rows form single entries marked with the most common genes and DNA. This sample lists some 740,000 distinct CDR3 sequences; around 15% were detected once. The top ten hold about 9.4% of the sample. Sequenced input: blood. These receptors originate from a young woman with Graves' hyperthyroidism.

This clonotype appeared many times. The gene calls are TRBV9 and TRBJ2-7; D not certain. Looked up from germline, CDR1 is SGDLS and CDR2 is YYNGEE. This CDR3 is built from 13 residues. Trimming took off 1 base at V and 5 bases at J, with 10 bases between the two ends. The CDR3 loop reads CASSVTPDHEQYF. The CDR3 coding sequence is TGTGCCAGCAGCGTAACCCCGGACCACGAGCAGTACTTC.

This clonotype was picked up a small number of times. The gene calls are TRBV3-1 and TRBJ2-5; D is possibly TRBD1 (6 bases). The CDR3 is made up of 15 amino acids. V dropped 11 bases and J dropped 2 bases, with 21 bases sitting between them. CDR1 is LGHDT, CDR2 YNNKEL, per germline (reference sequence). The CDR3 sequence: CASRDNQGMQETQYF. DNA of the CDR3: TGTGCCTCCAGGGACAACCAAGGGATGCAAGAGACCCAGTACTTC.

In this sample, this clonotype turned up many times. The chain is built from TRBV7-2 and TRBJ2-1, with D maybe TRBD2 (6 bases). The V end lost 3 bases, the J end lost 0 bases, and 12 bases lay between the germline ends. Germline assignment: CDR1 SGHTA and CDR2 FQGNSA. The CDR3 sequence is 16 residues long. The CDR3 nucleotides are TGTGCCAGCAGCTTGGTTAAGACTAGCTCCTACAATGAGCAGTTCTTC. Its protein product is CASSLVKTSSYNEQFF.

This clonotype was seen ten or more times. The chain recombines TRBV30 with TRBJ2-1; 12 nucleotides align to TRBD1. Trimming at V came to 7 bases and at J to 8 bases, leaving 9 bases not matched to a gene. CDR1 is GTSNPN, CDR2 SVGIG, per germline (reference sequence). The CDR3 extends over 14 amino acids. CDR3 sequence: CASYWGQGAHEQFF. The CDR3 nucleotides read TGTGCCTCATACTGGGGACAGGGGGCGCATGAGCAGTTCTTC.

The J gene is TRBJ2-3, the V gene TRBV6-1; 7 bases are shared with TRBD2. The V and J ends lost 9 bases and 2 bases, in that order; junction bases with no gene match: 8. CDR3 length equals 14 residues. Germline V gene sequence: CDR1 MNHNS, CDR2 SASEGT. CDR3 coding DNA: TGTGCCAGTGGAGCGGGACGTCACACAGATACGCAGTATTTT. This translates into CASGAGRHTDTQYF.

V gene TRBV7-9 combines with J gene TRBJ2-7; possible D gene TRBD1, 6 bases. Germline lookup yields CDR1 SEHNR and CDR2 FQNEAQ (reference sequence). The CDR3 extends over 13 amino acids. V was cut by 7 bases and J by 3 bases, with 13 bases left in between. The CDR3 sequence: CASNPQGIYEQYF. The CDR3 DNA sequence: TGTGCCAGCAACCCACAGGGAATCTACGAGCAGTACTTC.

V and J are TRBV29-1 and TRBJ1-1; D unresolved. Germline assignment: CDR1 SQVTM and CDR2 ANQGSEA. Trimming cost V 7 bases and J 4 bases, with 13 bases left between them. The CDR3 covers 12 residues. The CDR3, as DNA: TGCAGCGCCGGGCACGGGGTCACTGAAGCTTTCTTT. Its protein product is CSAGHGVTEAFF.

This clonotype occurred many times. The chain recombines TRBV7-9 with TRBJ1-3, with D unresolved. V was pared by 2 bases and J by 0 bases, with 14 bases between. Germline CDR1 is SEHNR and CDR2 is FQNEAQ (reference sequence). This CDR3 region has 17 residues. The CDR3, as DNA: TGTGCCAGCAGCTTAAGTCAGCCCTCGATCTCTGGAAACACCATATATTTT. Amino acid sequence: CASSLSQPSISGNTIYF.

This clonotype was found a few times. V and J are TRBV6-2 or TRBV6-3 and TRBJ1-1; 7 positions match TRBD1. V trimming: 2 bases; J trimming: 3 bases; junction bases outside the gene matches: 6. Germline CDR1 is MNHEY and CDR2 is SVGEGT. CDR3 length: 15 amino acids. CDR3 nucleotide sequence: TGTGCCAGCAGTTACGGGGCAGGGGGGGACACTGAAGCTTTCTTT. It codes for CASSYGAGGDTEAFF.

This clonotype was seen ten or more times. CDR3 in DNA: TGTGCCAGCAGTTTACGGAAGAGACAGGGATTAAGGGAAAAACTGTTTTTT. Amino acids: CASSLRKRQGLREKLFF. This sequence joins TRBV28 and TRBJ1-4, with 7 positions matching TRBD1. J gave up 8 bases and V 2 bases, and 14 bases lay outside the gene matches. This CDR3 spans 17 amino acids. CDR1 and CDR2 (germline): MDHEN, SYDVKM.

This clonotype was seen many times. The chain joins TRBV11-2 to TRBJ1-6; 7 bases are a match to TRBD1. V trimming: 6 bases; J trimming: 7 bases; junction bases outside the gene matches: 9. Germline CDR1 SGHAT, CDR2 FQNNGV. The CDR3 contains 15 residues. For the CDR3, the DNA is TGTGCCAGCAGAAGTCGGGACAGCGAGAATTCACCCCTCCACTTT. This codes for CASRSRDSENSPLHF.